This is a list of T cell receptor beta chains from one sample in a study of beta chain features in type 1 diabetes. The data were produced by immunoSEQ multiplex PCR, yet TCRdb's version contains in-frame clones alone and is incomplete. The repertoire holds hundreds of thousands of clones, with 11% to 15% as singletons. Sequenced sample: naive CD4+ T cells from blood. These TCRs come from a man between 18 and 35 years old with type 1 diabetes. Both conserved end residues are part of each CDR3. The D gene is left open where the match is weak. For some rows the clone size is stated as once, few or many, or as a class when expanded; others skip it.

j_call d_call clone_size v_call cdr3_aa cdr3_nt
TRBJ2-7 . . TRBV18 CASSPERSYEQYF TGTGCCAGCTCACCCGAGAGATCCTACGAGCAGTACTTC
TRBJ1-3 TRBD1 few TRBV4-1 CASSQQTTGLGGNTIYF TGCGCCAGCAGCCAGCAAACGACAGGGTTGGGTGGAAACACCATATATTTT
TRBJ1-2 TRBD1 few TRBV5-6 CASSRPGGDYGYTF TGTGCCAGCAGCCGCCCAGGGGGCGACTATGGCTACACCTTC
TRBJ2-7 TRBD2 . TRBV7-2 CASSPSGGAYEQYF TGTGCCAGCAGCCCAAGCGGGGGGGCCTACGAGCAGTACTTC
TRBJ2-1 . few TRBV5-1 CASSLVLLYNEQFF TGCGCCAGCAGCTTGGTCCTATTGTACAATGAGCAGTTCTTC
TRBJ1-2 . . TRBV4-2 CASSQDGRNTRGYTF TGTGCCAGCAGCCAAGATGGGAGGAACACAAGGGGCTACACCTTC
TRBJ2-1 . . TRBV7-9 CASSLGQDTNEQFF TGTGCCAGCAGCTTAGGTCAGGACACGAATGAGCAGTTCTTC
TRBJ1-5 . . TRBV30 CAWSVGTGQPQHF TGTGCCTGGAGTGTCGGGACCGGGCAGCCCCAGCATTTT
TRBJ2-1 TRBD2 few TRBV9 CASSAQPGLAGGRVNEQFF TGTGCCAGCAGCGCACAACCGGGACTAGCGGGGGGCCGGGTAAATGAGCAGTTCTTC
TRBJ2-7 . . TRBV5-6 CASSLVGSLNEQYF TGTGCCAGCAGCTTGGTGGGTAGTCTCAACGAGCAGTACTTC
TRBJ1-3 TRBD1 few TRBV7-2 CASSSRTGASSGNTIYF TGTGCCAGCAGCTCCCGGACAGGCGCGAGCTCTGGAAACACCATATATTTT
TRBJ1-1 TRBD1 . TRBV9 CASSRWDRDEPEAFF TGTGCCAGCAGCAGATGGGACAGGGATGAGCCGGAAGCTTTCTTT
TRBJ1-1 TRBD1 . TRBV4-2 CASSRDRANTEAFF TGTGCCAGCAGCCGGGACAGGGCGAACACTGAAGCTTTCTTT
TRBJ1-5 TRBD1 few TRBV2 CASKEAGTGGFQPQHF TGTGCTAGCAAAGAGGCCGGGACAGGGGGCTTTCAGCCCCAGCATTTT
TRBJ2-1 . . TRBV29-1 CSVPSFIRGHEQFF TGCAGCGTTCCCTCTTTCATCCGGGGCCATGAGCAGTTCTTC
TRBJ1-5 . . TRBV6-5 CASSYGQRYRPQHF TGTGCCAGCAGTTACGGACAGAGGTATCGGCCCCAGCATTTT
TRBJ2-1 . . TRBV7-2 CASSLDFNEQFF TGTGCCAGCAGCTTAGATTTTAATGAGCAGTTCTTC
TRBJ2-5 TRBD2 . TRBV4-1 CASSQGRVRETQYF TGCGCCAGCAGCCAGGGGAGGGTAAGGGAGACCCAGTACTTC
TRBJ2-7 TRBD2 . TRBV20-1 CSAGGANEQYF TGCAGTGCCGGGGGGGCGAATGAGCAGTACTTC
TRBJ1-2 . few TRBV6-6 CASIALGALFYGYTF TGTGCCAGCATCGCCCTCGGGGCCCTCTTCTATGGCTACACCTTC
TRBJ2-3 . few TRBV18 CASSPGGSPDTQYF TGTGCCAGCTCACCAGGGGGGTCTCCAGATACGCAGTATTTT
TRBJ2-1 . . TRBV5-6 CASLIQPSSYNEQFF TGTGCCAGCTTAATCCAGCCGAGCTCCTACAATGAGCAGTTCTTC
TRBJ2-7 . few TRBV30 CAWSVGREQYF TGTGCCTGGAGTGTAGGTAGGGAGCAGTACTTC
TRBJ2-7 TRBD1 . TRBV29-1 CSVDTGDYYEQYF TGCAGCGTTGACACAGGGGATTACTACGAGCAGTACTTC
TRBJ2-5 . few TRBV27 CASSLFVGETQYF TGTGCCAGCAGTTTATTTGTGGGAGAGACCCAGTACTTC
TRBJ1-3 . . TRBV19 CASRDPGNTIYF TGTGCCAGTAGGGACCCTGGAAACACCATATATTTT